One and the same sample provided the 16 T cell receptor beta chains below, sequenced in a study of blood T cells in healthy people across ages. A second PCR of 7 to 11 cycles used a sample-barcoded 5' primer and a J-beta primer mix. Via MiXCR, TCRdb re-called the 5' RACE reads, giving one row per CDR3 protein. Of some 1,000,000 distinct CDR3 sequences listed, around 25% are singletons. This same sample was also taken into another study, of T cells of mothers and their children.

The source material was blood. The source is a girl aged 2 to 10 in good health.

This chain connects TRBV7-8 to TRBJ1-2; D is ambiguous. Per germline, CDR1 SGHVS and CDR2 FQNEAQ. V dropped 3 bases and J dropped 7 bases, with 15 bases sitting between them. The CDR3 extends over 14 amino acids. The CDR3 bases are TGTGCCAGCAGCTTGCTCCCGTATGACCCTGGCTACACCTTC. It specifies CASSLLPYDPGYTF.

This clonotype was observed a few times. This sequence joins TRBV15 and TRBJ2-1; D unresolved. Germline CDR1 is LNHNV and CDR2 is YYDKDF (reference sequence). The CDR3 length is 12 residues. Trimming removed 2 bases from V and 12 bases from J, with 11 bases in between. CDR3 region: CATSRLDGVQFF. The CDR3 DNA sequence: TGTGCCACCAGCAGACTGGACGGAGTGCAGTTCTTC. The full variable domain, in which reference TRBV15 and TRBJ2-1 provide the parts outside the CDR3, is DAMVIQNPRYQVTQFGKPVTLSCSQTLNHNVMYWYQQKSSQAPKLLFHYYDKDFNNEADTPDNFQSRRPNTSFCFLDIRSPGLGDTAMYLCATSRLDGVQFFGPGTRLTVL.

There are a few counts of this clonotype. The chain uses TRBV20-1 and TRBJ1-1; D gene uncertain. The length of the CDR3 is 13 residues. The V gene lost 6 bases and the J gene lost 1 base, with 12 bases spanning the gap. CDR1 and CDR2 from the germline V gene are DFQATT and SNEGSKA (reference sequence). This chain's CDR3 is CSAQTGKNTEAFF. The CDR3, as DNA: TGCAGTGCGCAGACCGGAAAGAACACTGAAGCTTTCTTT.

The chain's CDR3 is CATSPSLLGPYEQYF. The CDR3 DNA is TGTGCCACCAGCCCGAGTTTACTTGGACCGTACGAGCAGTACTTC. V is TRBV15 and J is TRBJ2-7; D call uncertain. The CDR3 extends over 15 amino acids. CDR1 and CDR2 (germline): LNHNV, YYDKDF (reference sequence). V lost 5 bases and J lost 4, with 18 bases in between. The full variable domain, its missing parts supplied by reference TRBV15 and TRBJ2-7, is DAMVIQNPRYQVTQFGKPVTLSCSQTLNHNVMYWYQQKSSQAPKLLFHYYDKDFNNEADTPDNFQSRRPNTSFCFLDIRSPGLGDTAMYLCATSPSLLGPYEQYFGPGTRLTVT.

This clonotype has a handful of counts. The chain has TRBV20-1 and TRBJ2-1; 8 bases are a match to TRBD2. The V gene's germline CDR1 is DFQATT and CDR2 SNEGSKA (reference sequence). V lost 3 bases and J lost 2; bases outside the gene matches: 6. The CDR3 covers 15 residues. The CDR3 protein is CSASGRGAAYNEQFF. In DNA, the CDR3 is TGCAGTGCTAGTGGGCGGGGGGCGGCCTACAATGAGCAGTTCTTC.

This clonotype was recorded a few times. This chain links TRBV2 with TRBJ2-1, with 10 bases that match TRBD2. The CDR3 loop spans 15 amino acids. Germline V gene sequence: CDR1 SNHLY, CDR2 FYNNEI. With V trimmed by 7 bases and J by 7 bases, 10 bases remained unmatched. The CDR3 nucleotides read TGTGCCAGCACCGGGGGACTAGCGTCACGAAATGAGCAGTTCTTC. Translated: CASTGGLASRNEQFF.

J is TRBJ1-6 and V is TRBV14; 9 nucleotides align to TRBD1. With V trimmed by 4 bases and J by 7 bases, 5 bases remained unmatched. The CDR3 covers 15 residues. Looked up from germline, CDR1 is SGHDN and CDR2 is FVKESK. This CDR3 is CASSPGTGRNSPLHF. DNA for the CDR3: TGTGCCAGCAGCCCTGGGACAGGGAGGAATTCACCCCTCCACTTT.

This clonotype was found a few times. This chain uses TRBV6-5 with TRBJ2-7; the match to TRBD2 covers 12 bases. Germline-derived CDR1 and CDR2 are MNHEY and SVGAGI. The V and J ends lost 0 bases and 0 bases, in that order; junction bases with no gene match: 3. The CDR3 has 17 residues. The CDR3 spells CASSYSTSGSISYEQYF. The DNA for the CDR3 is TGTGCCAGCAGTTACTCGACTAGCGGGAGTATCTCCTACGAGCAGTACTTC.

The CDR3 nucleotides read TGTGCCATCAGTGTGTGGGCGGGAGGGCCTGATGAGCAGTTCTTC. This codes for CAISVWAGGPDEQFF. The chain recombines TRBV10-3 with TRBJ2-1; 9 bases are a match to TRBD2. V trimming: 4 bases; J trimming: 8 bases; junction bases outside the gene matches: 9. The CDR3 is made up of 15 amino acids. Germline V gene sequence: CDR1 ENHRY, CDR2 SYGVKD.

This clonotype turned up a few times. The CDR3 DNA is TGCGCCAGCAGCTTCGCGGCCAACCGGGATGAAAAACTGTTTTTT. It encodes CASSFAANRDEKLFF. The V call is TRBV5-1, the J call TRBJ1-4; D is undetermined. Germline V lookup: CDR1 SGHRS, CDR2 YFSETQ. Between the trimmed V and J ends, which lost 2 bases and 6 bases, there was a span of 14 bases. The CDR3 is made up of 15 amino acids.

This clonotype has only a few counts. The chain combines TRBV28 with TRBJ2-1; no clear D gene. The CDR3 spans 12 residues. Germline V lookup: CDR1 MDHEN, CDR2 SYDVKM. Trimming took off 6 bases at V and 5 bases at J, with 8 bases between the two ends. DNA for the CDR3: TGTGCCAGCAGACATACAAACAATGAGCAGTTCTTC. Its translation: CASRHTNNEQFF.

The chain links TRBV3-1 to TRBJ2-5; 11 bases are shared with TRBD1. The DNA end is more similar to TRBJ2-1, so the J call may be wrong. This CDR3 is built from 18 residues. Germline loops: CDR1 LGHDT, CDR2 YNNKEL (reference sequence). The DNA for the CDR3 is TGTGCCAGCAGCCAAGTTTGGGCGCGAGGGGGACAGGGGGGTGAGCAGTTCTTC. Translated: CASSQVWARGGQGGEQFF.

This clonotype occurred a few times. The V and J genes are TRBV4-3 and TRBJ1-5; possibly TRBD1 for D (5 bases). The CDR3 has 15 amino acids. Trimming pared 0 bases from V and 1 base from J, leaving 7 bases between. Germline V gene lookup returns CDR1 LGHNA and CDR2 YSLEER. In DNA form, the CDR3 reads TGCGCCAGCAGCCAAGAATGGGACAGCAATCAGCCCCAGCATTTT. Encoded protein: CASSQEWDSNQPQHF.

CDR3 bases: TGTGCCAGCAGCTTGGGGGGGGATCCCACAGATACGCAGTATTTT. Amino acid sequence: CASSLGGDPTDTQYF. This chain uses TRBV11-2 with TRBJ2-3; 7 nucleotides line up with TRBD2. V dropped 3 bases and J dropped 2; count of bases not matched to a gene: 5. This CDR3 region has 15 residues. The germline CDR1 and CDR2 sequences are SGHAT and FQNNGV.

The CDR3 region has the DNA TGTGCCAGCAGTCCCAGCGGGATTTACGAGCAGTACTTC. It translates to CASSPSGIYEQYF. The J gene is TRBJ2-7, the V gene TRBV12-3 or TRBV12-4, with 7 bases fitting TRBD2. Germline trimming cut 5 bases from V and 4 bases from J; bases unmatched to any gene: 5. The CDR3 spans 13 residues.

Only a few counts were recorded for this clonotype. One junction end does not reproduce the germline sequence, and a read error may be involved. CDR3 region: CASSSGTLGNSEAFF. The CDR3 DNA sequence: TGTGCCAGCAGCTCCGGGACACTCGGGAACTCTGAAGCTTTCTTT. The genes are TRBV6-5 and TRBJ1-1; possible D gene TRBD1, 6 bases. CDR1 and CDR2 (germline): MNHEY, SVGAGI. This CDR3 region has 15 residues.